These 4 T cell receptor beta chains were all obtained from the same sample, sequenced in a study of response to subunit inactivated influenza vaccine. From the RT-PCR reads, TCRdb called clonotypes with MiXCR, one entry per CDR3 protein. The table lists around 490,000 distinct CDR3 sequences, about 7.6% of them singletons. The source material was PBMCs from blood, sampled less than 25 months after vaccination. The origin of the receptors is a man aged 50-75 years who received an inactivated influenza vaccine.

This clonotype turned up a few times. The chain links TRBV9 to TRBJ2-2, with TRBD1 identical over 7 bases. Per germline, CDR1 SGDLS and CDR2 YYNGEE. With 4 bases clipped from V and 1 base from J, the junction kept 10 bases outside the gene matches. This CDR3 region has 17 residues. DNA of the CDR3: TGTGCCAGCAGCCACCCGAGGGGGCCAGTGAACACCGGGGAGCTGTTTTTT. This translates into CASSHPRGPVNTGELFF.

V usage is TRBV20-1 and J usage is TRBJ1-1, with D perhaps TRBD1 (5 bases). Looked up from germline, CDR1 is DFQATT and CDR2 is SNEGSKA (reference sequence). The V gene lost 6 bases and the J gene lost 0 bases, with 14 bases spanning the gap. The length of the CDR3 is 14 residues. CDR3: CSAQDTIMNTEAFF. CDR3 nucleotides: TGCAGTGCCCAGGACACAATAATGAACACTGAAGCTTTCTTT.

This chain joins TRBV7-6 and TRBJ2-3, with unresolved D. Germline assignment: CDR1 SGHVS and CDR2 FNYEAQ. The CDR3 totals 15 residues. With 6 bases removed from V and 2 bases from J, the gap between germline ends came to 15 bases. In nucleotides, the CDR3 is TGTGCCAGCAGTTTCTCCCCAATCCACACAGATACGCAGTATTTT. It translates to CASSFSPIHTDTQYF.

As DNA, the CDR3 is TGTGCCAGCAGCCCCACATGGGTAAAAGGGGGTCAGCCCCAGCATTTT. It encodes CASSPTWVKGGQPQHF. The chain is built from TRBV6-2 or TRBV6-3 and TRBJ1-5, with D possibly matching TRBD1 (6 bases). The CDR3 consists of 16 residues. Germline V CDR1 and CDR2: MNHEY, SVGEGT. V gave up 6 bases and J gave up 6 bases, with 21 bases separating them.